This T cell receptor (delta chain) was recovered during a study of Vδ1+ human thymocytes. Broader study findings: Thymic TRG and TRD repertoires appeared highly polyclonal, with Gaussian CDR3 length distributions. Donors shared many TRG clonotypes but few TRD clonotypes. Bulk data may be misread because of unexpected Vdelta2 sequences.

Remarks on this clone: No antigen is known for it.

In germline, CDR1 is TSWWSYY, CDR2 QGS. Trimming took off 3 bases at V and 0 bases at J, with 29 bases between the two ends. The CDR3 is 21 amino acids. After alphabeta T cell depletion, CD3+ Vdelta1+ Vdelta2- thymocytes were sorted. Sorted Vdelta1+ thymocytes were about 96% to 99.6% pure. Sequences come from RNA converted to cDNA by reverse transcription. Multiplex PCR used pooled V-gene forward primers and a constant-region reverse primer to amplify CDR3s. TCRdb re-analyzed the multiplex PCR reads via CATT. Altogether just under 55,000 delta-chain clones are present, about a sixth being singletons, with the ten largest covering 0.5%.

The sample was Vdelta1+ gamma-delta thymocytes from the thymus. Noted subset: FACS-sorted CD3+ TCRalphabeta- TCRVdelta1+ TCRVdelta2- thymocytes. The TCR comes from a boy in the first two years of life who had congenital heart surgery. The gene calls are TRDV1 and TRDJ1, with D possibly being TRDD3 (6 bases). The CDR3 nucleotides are TGTGCTCTTGGGGACGCTGGGGCTCCTAGGGTCGGGGACCCGTACACCGATAAACTCATCTTT. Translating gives CALGDAGAPRVGDPYTDKLIF.